This T cell receptor (beta chain) was sequenced in a study of blood T cell repertoires in COVID-19. Study-wide background: T cells, B-cell-depleted T cells, or PBMCs supplied cDNA or gDNA.

Study processing details: Reference gene primer amplification in the assay estimated nucleated cell counts. Measured with immunoSEQ multiplex PCR; TCRdb has only the in-frame clones, and not every one. V, J and clone size derive from that table, while D and trimming were established from the DNA sequence. The sample has more than 100,000 clones; about 89% are singletons. V lost 8 bases and J lost 3, with 8 bases in between. The CDR3 length is 12 residues. Sequencing was performed on peripheral blood. V usage is TRBV12-3 or TRBV12-4 and J usage is TRBJ1-3, with no clear D. The sequence was collected from a woman aged 55 to 70 with acute or convalescent COVID-19. CDR3 coding DNA: TGTGCCAGCGGGGAGGTTGGAAACACCATATATTTT. Translating gives CASGEVGNTIYF.